This TCR beta chain came from a study of metastatic and nonmetastatic thyroid tumors. Study-wide background: Comparative analysis of repertoires was undertaken across blood and tumor or nodule tissue obtained from malignant and benign thyroid patients.

TCRdb re-called clones via MiXCR from the PCR reads. The profile shows 25,000 to 30,000 clones, about a quarter of them singletons. Each patient came to thyroid surgery without any prior treatment (of any kind). This clone counts as medium-sized. Material: blood. This receptor was obtained from a female donor with papillary thyroid cancer or a benign thyroid nodule (not recorded which). Some clones in this sample may be carry-over from other donors' samples.

CDR3 protein: CASSFGLNTYEQYF. CDR3 nucleotides: TGTGCCAGCAGTTTTGGGCTTAACACCTACGAGCAGTACTTC. This sequence joins TRBV12-3 or TRBV12-4 and TRBJ2-7; D ambiguous. Trimming took off 3 bases at V and 2 bases at J, with 11 bases between the two ends. CDR3 length: 14 amino acids.